Below, 2 T cell receptor beta chains from the same sample are listed, as sequenced in a study of cytomegalovirus exposure and HLA in healthy donors. Clones were read by immunoSEQ multiplex PCR, and TCRdb kept only the in-frame ones, dropping some. The data hold about 360,000 clones, with 80% to 90% observed a single time. Sequencing was performed on PBMCs. All receptors derive from a woman younger than 30 in good health and CMV-seronegative.

Only a few counts were recorded for this clone. The chain links TRBV28 to TRBJ2-7; perhaps TRBD2 as D (6 bases). CDR3 length: 15 amino acids. The germline V and J ends were trimmed by 3 bases and 3 bases, with 15 bases remaining between them. Germline loops: CDR1 MDHEN, CDR2 SYDVKM. CDR3 bases: TGTGCCAGCAGTTTTATTGGGCAGGGAGGCTACGAGCAGTACTTC. Translated, it gives CASSFIGQGGYEQYF. The full variable domain, its missing parts supplied by reference TRBV28 and TRBJ2-7, is DVKVTQSSRYLVKRTGEKVFLECVQDMDHENMFWYRQDPGLGLRLIYFSYDVKMKEKGDIPEGYSVSREKKERFSLILESASTNQTSMYLCASSFIGQGGYEQYFGPGTRLTVT.

The chain combines TRBV6-6 with TRBJ2-3, with 11 bases that match TRBD1. CDR3 size: 16 residues. The germline V gene encodes CDR1 MNHNY and CDR2 SVGAGI (reference sequence). The trim removed 6 bases at V and 3 bases at J, leaving 8 bases unmatched. The CDR3 sequence: CASSPPGTGGTDTQYF. Here the CDR3 DNA reads TGTGCCAGCAGCCCTCCCGGGACAGGGGGGACAGATACGCAGTATTTT.